This T cell receptor beta chain was observed in a study of graft-versus-host responses after intestinal transplantation. Study as a whole: Multivisceral, liver-intestinal, or isolated intestinal transplants were performed in recipients.

With regard to this clone: No antigen is known for it.

The protocol was immunoSEQ multiplex PCR, while the TCRdb copy is restricted to in-frame clones and leaves out a portion. The sample comprises approximately 100,000 clones, approximately 87% of which are singletons, and 0.11% rests with the top ten. Trimming at V came to 6 bases and at J to 2 bases, leaving 2 bases not matched to a gene. CDR3 length: 13 residues. Germline V gene lookup returns CDR1 KGHSH and CDR2 LQKENI. The TCR was taken from a human donor who received an intestinal transplant. The sample consisted of unstimulated CD4+ T cells sorted from spleen or lymph node cells, taken before intestinal transplant. This chain joins TRBV18 and TRBJ2-7; 9 positions match TRBD1. The CDR3 protein is CASSRTGAYEQYF. Written as DNA, the CDR3 is TGTGCCAGCTCCCGGACAGGGGCCTACGAGCAGTACTTC.